The subject of this entry is one T cell receptor beta chain. Its antigen remains unidentified. Germline lookup yields CDR1 SGDLS and CDR2 YYNGEE. This CDR3 has 16 residues. The data originate from a study of identifying expanded T cells in peripheral blood. Sequencing used immunoSEQ multiplex PCR; TCRdb keeps in-frame clones, though not all of them. The table shows tens of thousands of clones, with approximately 81% occurring only once. Study-wide points: About 1.2 clones differed between technical replicates, versus approximately 16 and 20 over time. Clone count variance between approximately two-week samples rose with total template count.

During the collection period, no donor immune events like infections were recorded. This sequence originates from a person aged 18-70 years in good health. The specimen was blood. V usage is TRBV9 and J usage is TRBJ2-5; possible D gene TRBD1, 6 bases. Matching the DNA end better, TRBJ2-7 makes the J call doubtful. The CDR3 loop is CASSVAATGPRVEQYF. The CDR3, as DNA: TGTGCCAGCAGCGTAGCCGCCACAGGGCCAAGGGTCGAGCAGTACTTC.